The 2 T cell receptor beta chains reported below all come from one sample, sequenced in a study of CD8+CD57+ T cells in acquired aplastic anemia. The template for TCR beta VDJ and CDR3 sequence profiling was genomic DNA. TCRdb processed the reads anew with MiXCR; each CDR3 protein has one entry. The table includes approximately 380,000 distinct CDR3 sequences, around 68% detected once. The sequenced sample was sorted CD4+, CD8+, or CD8+CD57+ T cells (not recorded which) from PBMCs. The receptors were gathered from a human donor in good health, serving as a control.

The gene calls are TRBV20-1 and TRBJ2-5; D is undetermined. CDR1 is DFQATT and CDR2 is SNEGSKA in the germline V gene (reference sequence). This CDR3 spans 13 amino acids. CDR3 in DNA: TGCAGCGTTGCGTACACAGCGCAAGAGACCCAGTACTTC. It codes for CSVAYTAQETQYF.

This clonotype was detected only a few times. The chain combines TRBV7-4 with TRBJ2-3, with a possible D match to TRBD2 (5 bases). Germline values: CDR1 SGHVT, CDR2 SQSDAQ. The length of the CDR3 is 15 residues. Deletions cut 5 bases from V and 11 bases from J, with 23 bases between. DNA for the CDR3: TGTGCCAGCAGCGGGAGCGGATACTCCTACAATGAGCAGTATTTT. Residues: CASSGSGYSYNEQYF. Supplemented by reference TRBV7-4 and TRBJ2-3, the full variable domain reads GAGVSQSPRYKVAKRGRDVALRCDSISGHVTLYWYRQTLGQGSEVLTYSQSDAQRDKSGRPSGRFSAERPERSVSTLKIQRTEQGDSAVYLCASSGSGYSYNEQYFGPGTRLTVL.